The present entry profiles one T cell receptor beta chain with its context. What it binds is unknown. The data were produced by immunoSEQ multiplex PCR, yet TCRdb's version contains in-frame clones alone and is incomplete. The sample holds about 190,000 clones, about four fifths seen once. The sample comes from a study of cytomegalovirus exposure and HLA in healthy donors. The study, taken as a whole, reports: Rarity characterized most TCR sequences, yet some public TCRs appeared in many donors.

The TCR was taken from a man aged 18 to 30 in good health and CMV-seropositive. Input material: PBMCs.

CDR3 nucleotides: TGCGCCAGCAGCCGAGGGGACAGGGGGCAAGAGACCCAGTACTTC. This gives the protein CASSRGDRGQETQYF. The rearrangement links TRBV4-3 to TRBJ2-5; 11 positions match TRBD1. This CDR3 has 15 amino acids. J was trimmed by 2 bases and V by 4 bases; bases with no gene match: 3. The germline V gene has CDR1 LGHNA and CDR2 YSLEER.